This TCR beta chain was sequenced during a study of beta chain features in type 1 diabetes. As for the study in general: Over all samples combined, fewer than 130,000,000 sorted cells were examined. Whole-study findings and limits: The study found that naive, central memory and Treg TCRB repertoires appeared more similar in patients than in healthy donors. There were fewer insertions and more deletions at the VDJ junctions of type 1 diabetes patients. Across all four CD4+ subsets, people with type 1 diabetes showed modestly shorter TCRB CDR3s.

Reverse transcription of all isolated RNA meant that expressed TCRB transcripts were sequenced. Profiled with immunoSEQ multiplex PCR; TCRdb holds only in-frame clones, not every one. Seen here are approximately 730,000 clones, 13% observed once, and the top ten hold 0.02% to 0.025%. J gave up 6 bases and V 4 bases, and 9 bases lay outside the gene matches. The CDR3 totals 14 residues. The V gene's germline CDR1 is MNHEY and CDR2 SMNVEV (reference sequence). As regards this clone: Antigen: not known.

The specimen was naive CD4+ T cells from blood. The rearrangement uses TRBV27 and TRBJ2-7; 7 nucleotides line up with TRBD1. The clonotype comes from a man aged 18 to 35 with type 1 diabetes. For the CDR3, the DNA is TGTGCCAGCAGTTACAGACAGGGTGGGGCCGAGCAGTACTTC. It is translated as CASSYRQGGAEQYF.